The clone carrying this T cell receptor (beta chain) was counted only a few times. Its cognate antigen is unknown. This sample was included in a study of CD8 T cells in ankylosing spondylitis. Study-level results: Peripheral blood held disease-linked clones only at relatively low frequency, and these were CD8+. Earlier reports found some motif variants in synovial fluid and blood in reactive arthritis. Ankylosing spondylitis blood appeared to be characterized by a TCR beta motif of 8 or 9 highly homologous variants. The authors reported significant enrichment of disease-linked clones in matched ankylosing spondylitis synovial fluid.

As the method for making TCR beta libraries, quantitative 5'-RACE with molecular barcodes was used. TCRdb reanalysed the 5' RACE reads using MiXCR and keeps one entry per CDR3 protein. The table includes hundreds of thousands of distinct CDR3 sequences, 15% to 20% detected once. CDR3 length: 15 residues. Germline values: CDR1 MNHEY, CDR2 SMNVEV (reference sequence). Trimming removed 4 bases from V and 2 bases from J; junction bases left unmatched: 7. This clonotype originated in a male donor with ankylosing spondylitis. Sequencing was performed on blood, either unsorted or a sorted T cell fraction (not recorded which). V is TRBV27 and J is TRBJ2-7, with 8 positions matching TRBD1. CDR3 in amino acids: CASSSPGQAAYEQYF. CDR3 nucleotide sequence: TGTGCCAGCAGTTCTCCGGGACAGGCAGCCTACGAGCAGTACTTC.